The clone carrying this T cell receptor beta chain turned up a few times. Its antigen is unidentified. This entry belongs to a study of post-analysis software for immune sequencing data. Study-wide results and caveats: Batch-matched samples strongly co-clustered by F measure. TRBV5-6, TRBV5-1 and TRBV20-1 belonged to a set of roughly five TRBV segments that were more frequent in patients than controls.

The ends were cut back, 5 bases at V and 2 bases at J, with 6 bases in the middle. Germline loops: CDR1 MDHEN, CDR2 SYDVKM. This CDR3 region has 12 residues. Prepared libraries of TCR beta cDNA carried unique molecular identifiers. TCRdb fed the PCR reads into MiXCR, producing one record per CDR3 protein. The profile shows some 690,000 distinct CDR3 sequences, 25% to 30% of them singletons. Sequenced material: blood. The origin of this receptor is a girl between 5 and 17 years old with multiple sclerosis. This chain joins TRBV28 and TRBJ1-2; D not certain. The CDR3 sequence is CASSIQNYGYTF. CDR3 bases: TGTGCCAGCAGTATCCAAAACTATGGCTACACCTTC.